This is a list of T cell receptor beta chains from one sample in a study of shared clonotypes between healthy human individuals. Sequencing was performed with immunoSEQ multiplex PCR; in TCRdb, only in-frame clones are kept and a portion is missing. The sample records 1,500,000 or so clones, around 95% being singletons. Sequencing was carried out using naive CD4+ T cells sorted from blood. The receptor set was obtained from a man aged 25 to 40 in good health. The CDR3 runs from the conserved cysteine through the conserved F or W.

v_call	cdr3_aa
TRBV18	CASSETSGGSYEQYF
TRBV4-3	CASSQGGHRASEKLFF
TRBV7-6	CASSLAVGGETQYF
TRBV6-6	CASSYSRGGAGELFF
TRBV10-3	CAISGAEGAQTQYF
TRBV11-2	CASSLTGTSGTYSKYF
TRBV5-5	CASSPTGTEAFF
TRBV5-1	CASSLTFTGELFF
TRBV18	CASTPGGGNTIYF
TRBV7-9	CASSFDMNTEAFF
TRBV28	CASSFIQPGTHSNQPQHF
TRBV28	CASSMDRDLRNEQFF
TRBV6-5	CASSYSGGLGTEAFF
TRBV7-9	CASSSPRSMGYTF
TRBV7-8	CASSGGLAGDIRVSYNEQFF
TRBV18	CASSPLDSGELFF
TRBV5-1	CASSPRTNDGYTF
TRBV10-3	CAISERGLIGYTF
TRBV5-4	CASSFSVASLETQYF
TRBV7-9	CASSLAWGDTEAFF
TRBV5-1	CASSPRLAGHLIETQYF
TRBV11-2	CASSVDRELSLYNEQFF
TRBV27	CASSLTGASTEAFF
TRBV7-2	CASSLRQSNYGYTF
TRBV7-2	CASSFGQSSTNEKLFF
TRBV14	CASSQLGHLPKSTQYF
TRBV11-2	CASSLGHRPDTGNYGYTF
TRBV6-1	CASSARLVNYEQYF
TRBV28	CASSFQGLYEQYF
TRBV4-3	CASSHPFTF
TRBV19	CASSKRSRPNQPQHF
TRBV19	CASSPPTADRNTIYF
TRBV20-1	CSVGVETQYF
TRBV25-1	CASSAAKRTTSTDTQYF
TRBV7-2	CASSFERSIETQYF
TRBV19	CASSTRQRNPVYGYTF
TRBV14	CASSQVGGSNYNEQFF
TRBV2	CASRREWYEQYF
TRBV29-1	CSGHRGNTGELFF
TRBV2	CASRAGTATEAFF
TRBV18	CASRPSGSSYEQYF
TRBV5-1	CASSLARPGPSPVFRQPQHF
TRBV9	CASSPSGSTDTQYF
TRBV6-5	CASRSDTGELFF
TRBV10-3	CAISVRAGRGGTYEQYF
TRBV25-1	CASSRRRPPEKLFF
TRBV29-1	CSVDRTSGSTDTQYF
TRBV7-9	CATDEREQFF
TRBV7-9	CASSFARDSNTEAFF
TRBV5-1	CASSLESGTYEQYF